One and the same sample provided the 18 T cell receptor beta chains below, sequenced in a study of T cells in Graves' hyperthyroidism and ophthalmopathy. RNA transcripts provided the source from which TCR beta CDR3 regions were amplified. The HTBI primer set served for first-round RT-PCR of the TCR CDR3. TCRdb itself ran the multiplex PCR reads through MiXCR, one entry per CDR3 protein. The repertoire has 500,000 to 750,000 distinct CDR3 sequences, 13% to 15% of them found once; the top ten carry over 6%. Material: blood. The source is a woman between 18 and 30 years old with Graves' ophthalmopathy.

Many counts were recorded for this clonotype. This chain links TRBV5-6 with TRBJ1-1; no definite D call. V lost 3 bases and J lost 11, with 14 bases in between. The CDR3 loop spans 12 amino acids. Looked up from germline, CDR1 is SGHDT and CDR2 is YYEEEE. The CDR3 region is CASSWEHGVAFF. The CDR3 region has the DNA TGTGCCAGCAGCTGGGAACATGGAGTGGCTTTCTTT.

This clonotype was seen many times. The V and J genes are TRBV6-1 and TRBJ2-1, with D maybe TRBD1 (6 bases). Trimming removed 7 bases at V and 7 bases at J, with 17 bases between. The CDR3 covers 14 residues. Germline CDR1 is MNHNS and CDR2 is SASEGT. The chain's CDR3 is CASIARDIRNEQFF. CDR3 DNA sequence: TGTGCCAGCATAGCCAGGGACATTAGGAATGAGCAGTTCTTC.

The chain employs TRBV9 and TRBJ1-1, with D unclear. This CDR3 has 14 residues. From germline, CDR1 is SGDLS and CDR2 YYNGEE. Trimming left V 0 bases short and J 4 bases short, with 10 bases between. In DNA, the CDR3 is TGTGCCAGCAGCGTAGGTCCAGAGGGCACTGAAGCTTTCTTT. Its protein is CASSVGPEGTEAFF.

This clonotype was detected many times. The V and J genes are TRBV2 and TRBJ2-5; D not resolved. V was pared by 5 bases and J by 4 bases, with 8 bases between. The CDR3 is 12 residues long. Germline lookup yields CDR1 SNHLY and CDR2 FYNNEI. The CDR3 bases are TGTGCCAGCAGTTACAGCAGAGAGACCCAGTACTTC. It is translated as CASSYSRETQYF.

This clonotype showed up just a few times. A much larger clone is a single base away; this may be a read error. The chain couples TRBV9 to TRBJ2-1; 15 positions agree with TRBD2. The CDR3 consists of 16 residues. The V and J ends lost 4 bases and 2 bases, in that order; junction bases with no gene match: 1. Germline CDR1 and CDR2: SGDLS and YYNGEE. The CDR3 bases are TGTGCCAGCAGCCGGACTAGCGGGAGGGCCTACAATGAGCAGTTCTTC. Amino acids: CASSRTSGRAYNEQFF.

This clonotype was recorded many times. The V gene is TRBV29-1, the J gene TRBJ2-2, with TRBD2 as a possible D gene (5 bases). This CDR3 region has 14 residues. CDR1 SQVTM and CDR2 ANQGSEA come from the germline V gene. Between the trimmed V and J ends, which lost 4 bases and 1 base, there was a span of 10 bases. The CDR3 bases are TGCAGCGTTGTCTGGGGAGAGAACACCGGGGAGCTGTTTTTT. This codes for CSVVWGENTGELFF.

This clonotype was found many times. The rearrangement joins TRBV28 to TRBJ1-1; TRBD1 matches 9 bases. Germline CDR1 and CDR2: MDHEN and SYDVKM. V trimming: 5 bases; J trimming: 0 bases; junction bases outside the gene matches: 13. The CDR3 is 18 residues long. The CDR3 sequence: CASSASQGARAMNTEAFF. CDR3 DNA sequence: TGTGCCAGCAGTGCATCACAGGGGGCGCGAGCCATGAACACTGAAGCTTTCTTT.

This clonotype has a count of ten or more. The chain is built from TRBV7-9 and TRBJ2-1; 9 positions match TRBD2. The CDR3 sequence is 15 residues long. V was clipped by 6 bases and J by 6 bases; unmatched bases: 9. The V gene's germline CDR1 is SEHNR and CDR2 FQNEAQ (reference sequence). CDR3 nucleotides: TGTGCCAGCAGGCCCACTAGCGGGTATCTCAATGAGCAGTTCTTC. Protein product: CASRPTSGYLNEQFF.

The rearrangement links TRBV9 to TRBJ1-1; TRBD1 might be the D (6 bases). The ends were cut back, 3 bases at V and 4 bases at J, with 10 bases in the middle. This CDR3 comprises 13 residues. Germline V gene data show CDR1 as SGDLS and CDR2 as YYNGEE. CDR3 coding DNA: TGTGCCAGCAGCGGCACAGGGCCCACTGAAGCTTTCTTT. Its translation: CASSGTGPTEAFF.

This clonotype was detected only a few times. The genes are TRBV2 and TRBJ1-3; tentatively, D is TRBD1 (5 bases). V was cut by 3 bases and J by 2 bases, with 8 bases left in between. The germline CDR1 and CDR2 sequences are SNHLY and FYNNEI. The CDR3 sequence is 14 residues long. The CDR3 DNA follows: TGTGCCAGCAGTGAGGGGGTCCCTGGAAACACCATATATTTT. It codes for CASSEGVPGNTIYF.

This clonotype was detected ten times or more. As DNA, the CDR3 is TGTGCCAGCAGTTACTCTAGCGGGGTGTCCTACGAGCAGTACTTC. Residues: CASSYSSGVSYEQYF. The chain couples TRBV6-6 to TRBJ2-7; 8 bases match TRBD2. The CDR3 totals 15 residues. With 0 bases clipped from V and 1 base from J, the junction kept 2 bases outside the gene matches. Germline CDR1 is MNHNY and CDR2 is SVGAGI (reference sequence).

In regard to this clonotype: A much larger clone differs by one base, so this may be a read error. The chain links TRBV13 to TRBJ2-1; 10 nucleotides align to TRBD2. This CDR3 has 17 amino acids. Germline assignment: CDR1 PRHDT and CDR2 FYEKMQ (reference sequence). For the CDR3, the DNA is TGTGCCAGCAGCTTTCGGACTAGCGGACGCTCCTACAATGAGCGGTTCTTC. Its translation is CASSFRTSGRSYNERFF.

With regard to this clonotype: A much larger clone is a single base away; this may be a read error. The rearrangement links TRBV6-2 or TRBV6-3 to TRBJ2-5, with D possibly called TRBD1 or TRBD2 (5 bases each). Germline V gene sequence: CDR1 MNHEY, CDR2 SVGEGT. The CDR3 covers 18 residues. Trimming shortened V by 8 bases and J by 4 bases, and 29 bases separated the two germline ends. The CDR3 reads CASYLTGKRRGEGETQYF. The CDR3 DNA is TGTGCCAGCTATCTAACTGGGAAGCGGAGAGGGGAAGGAGAGACCCAGTACTTC.

This clonotype was observed many times. V is TRBV27 and J is TRBJ1-1; no reliable D call. From germline, CDR1 is MNHEY and CDR2 SMNVEV (reference sequence). The CDR3 has 13 amino acids. The V gene lost 5 bases and the J gene lost 5 bases, with 12 bases spanning the gap. The CDR3 DNA reads TGTGCCAGCAGTCCCGTGCGGGCGACTGAAGCTTTCTTT. Its translation: CASSPVRATEAFF.

At least ten counts were recorded for this clonotype. This sequence joins TRBV12-3 or TRBV12-4 and TRBJ1-1; tentative D call: TRBD1 (5 bases). CDR3 length equals 13 residues. Deletions cut 9 bases from V and 0 bases from J, with 11 bases between. CDR3 in amino acids: CASILGVNTEAFF. The CDR3 coding sequence is TGTGCCAGTATTTTGGGGGTGAACACTGAAGCTTTCTTT.

This clonotype showed up many times. This chain joins TRBV10-3 and TRBJ2-7; D not resolved. This CDR3 is built from 12 residues. Germline V lookup: CDR1 ENHRY, CDR2 SYGVKD. The V end lost 4 bases, the J end lost 4 bases, and 8 bases lay between the germline ends. In DNA form, the CDR3 reads TGTGCCATCAGTGGTGGTGGGTACGAGCAGTACTTC. Its protein is CAISGGGYEQYF.

This clonotype was found a few times. This rearrangement joins TRBV5-6 to TRBJ1-6; no reliable D call. V dropped 0 bases and J dropped 7 bases, with 8 bases sitting between them. This CDR3 comprises 14 residues. Germline loops: CDR1 SGHDT, CDR2 YYEEEE. CDR3 in amino acids: CASSLDQKNSPLHF. Here the CDR3 DNA reads TGTGCCAGCAGCTTGGACCAAAAGAATTCACCCCTCCACTTT.

This clonotype has more than one count but fewer than ten. V is TRBV4-1 and J is TRBJ2-7, with TRBD1 as a possible D gene (6 bases). V lost 1 base and J 0 bases, leaving 13 bases between the germline ends. Germline CDR1 reads MGHRA; CDR2 reads YSYEKL. The CDR3 is 16 amino acids. In nucleotides, the CDR3 is TGCGCCAGCAGCCAAGGAATCGACAGGAGCTCCTACGAGCAGTACTTC. As protein: CASSQGIDRSSYEQYF.